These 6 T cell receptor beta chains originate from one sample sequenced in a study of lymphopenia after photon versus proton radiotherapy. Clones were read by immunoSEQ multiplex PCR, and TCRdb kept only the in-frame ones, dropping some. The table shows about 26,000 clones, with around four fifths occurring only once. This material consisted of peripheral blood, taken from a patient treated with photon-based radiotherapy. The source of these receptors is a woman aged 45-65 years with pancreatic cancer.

CDR3 in amino acids: CASSFKAGGLQETQYF. In DNA, the CDR3 is TGTGCCAGCAGTTTTAAGGCGGGTGGACTCCAAGAGACCCAGTACTTC. The J gene is TRBJ2-5, the V gene TRBV27, with D tentatively TRBD2 (5 bases). The CDR3 is 16 amino acids. V shed 3 bases and J shed 1 base, with 15 bases lying between them. The germline gives CDR1 MNHEY, CDR2 SMNVEV (reference sequence).

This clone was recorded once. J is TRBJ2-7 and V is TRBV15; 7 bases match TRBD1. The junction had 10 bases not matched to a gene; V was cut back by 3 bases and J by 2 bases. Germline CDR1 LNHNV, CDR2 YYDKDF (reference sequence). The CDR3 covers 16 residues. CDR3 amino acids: CATSRESPGGPYEQYF. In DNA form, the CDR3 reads TGTGCCACCAGCAGGGAATCTCCAGGGGGTCCCTACGAGCAGTACTTC. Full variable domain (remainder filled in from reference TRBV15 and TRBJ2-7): DAMVIQNPRYQVTQFGKPVTLSCSQTLNHNVMYWYQQKSSQAPKLLFHYYDKDFNNEADTPDNFQSRRPNTSFCFLDIRSPGLGDTAMYLCATSRESPGGPYEQYFGPGTRLTVT.

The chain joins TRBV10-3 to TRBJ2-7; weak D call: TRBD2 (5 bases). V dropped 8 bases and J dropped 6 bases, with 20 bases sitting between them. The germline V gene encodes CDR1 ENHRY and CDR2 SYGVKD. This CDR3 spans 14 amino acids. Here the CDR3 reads CAISEVAGRGEQYF. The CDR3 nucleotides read TGTGCCATCTCCGAGGTGGCGGGCCGGGGCGAGCAGTACTTC.

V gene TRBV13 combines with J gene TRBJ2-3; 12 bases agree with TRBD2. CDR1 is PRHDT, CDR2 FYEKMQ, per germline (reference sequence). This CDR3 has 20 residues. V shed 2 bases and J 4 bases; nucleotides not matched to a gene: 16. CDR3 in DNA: TGTGCCAGCAGCTTATATCGCCGGGCTAGCGGGAGGGCCGTCGCAGATACGCAGTATTTT. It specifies CASSLYRRASGRAVADTQYF.

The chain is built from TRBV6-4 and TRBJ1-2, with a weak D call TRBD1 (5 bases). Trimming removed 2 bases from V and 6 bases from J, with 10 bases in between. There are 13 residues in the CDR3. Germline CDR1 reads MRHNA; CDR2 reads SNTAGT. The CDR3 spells CASSDGTADGYTF. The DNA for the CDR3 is TGTGCCAGCAGTGACGGGACGGCAGATGGCTACACCTTC.

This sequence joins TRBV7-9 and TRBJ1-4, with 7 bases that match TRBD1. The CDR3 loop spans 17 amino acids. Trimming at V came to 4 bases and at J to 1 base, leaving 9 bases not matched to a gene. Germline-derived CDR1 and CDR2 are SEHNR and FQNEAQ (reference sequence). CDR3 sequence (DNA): TGTGCCAGCAGCTCAACAGGGGAGGGGTTAACTAATGAAAAACTGTTTTTT. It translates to CASSSTGEGLTNEKLFF.